This T cell receptor (beta chain) was documented in a study of blood T cells in healthy people across ages (dated by TCRdb to the mid-2010s). With respect to the entire study: Template switching captured roughly one uniquely barcoded TCR beta cDNA molecule per two T cells in model experiments. To track age-related changes in TCR beta repertoire diversity, the study relied on deep sequencing normalized with unique cDNA molecular identifiers. Using the same blood draw, the study looked at two additional independent replicas of 1 million unique cDNA reads for two donors, one aged 18 to 29 and the other aged 80 or older. To avoid experimental bias, donors of different ages were distributed randomly across sequencing lanes. Four age groups were formed from the donors: young (average about 16 years), middle-aged (just under 40), aged (roughly 56) and long-lived (around 80). General study outcomes and caveats: Observed TCR beta diversity per million T cells fell roughly linearly with age, and a significant reduction was already apparent by age around 39. Because donor CMV infection status was unknown, age-related changes in expanded clonotypes were potentially confounded. The percentage of naive T cells measured by flow cytometry correlated strongly with observed TCR beta diversity. Since profiling was done on bulk unsorted PBMCs, naive and antigen-experienced compartments could not be conclusively compared. Compared with the aged group, the long-lived group had more naive CD4+ T cells, fewer expanded clones and increased TCR diversity, a pattern suggesting age selection. Estimates of total diversity based on one million sequenced T cells were considered lower bounds and underestimates.

CDR1 and CDR2 are drawn from the germline V gene: SGHTA, FQGNSA. V is shortened by 5 bases, J by 9 bases, and the region joining them spans 14 bases. From cysteine to phenylalanine, the CDR3 is 13 amino acids long. Just CDR3 DNA is preserved here, 39 bases in frame from base 1. The library was generated by 5' RACE. Data came from an Illumina HiSeq 2500. A second PCR of roughly 6 to 11 cycles was run with a J-beta primer mix and a sample-barcoded 5' primer. A template-switch 5' adaptor carrying 12 random nucleotides introduced a unique molecular identifier onto each TCR beta cDNA molecule. Each sample yielded at least 3 million CDR3-containing paired-end reads. All of the RNA was converted into first-strand cDNA using the Mint cDNA synthesis kit, with a TRBC-specific oligonucleotide serving as the primer. All cDNA was treated with uracil-DNA glycosylase and then went through a first 18-cycle PCR with the universal primers M1SS and BC2_uni_R. The original pipeline was this. For normalization, 1 million high-quality reads were randomly selected from each sample, with every read carrying a distinct molecular identifier. Instead of being binned into consensus sequences, reads with shared molecular identifiers were discarded. MiTCR, run with a Q25 quality threshold and the strictest error-elimination algorithm, handled CDR3 identification, clonotype clustering and error correction. A nonparametric unseen species model with Euler transformation was used to estimate a lower bound on total TCR beta diversity. The public sequencing data were trimmed at Q25 with fastp and processed into clonotypes with MiXCR by TCRdb, which kept only in-frame beta chains. CDR3 protein duplicates are merged, each entry listing the most common genes and DNA. TCRdb assigned the V and J calls; the authors' analysis was not used. This sample comprises about 830,000 distinct CDR3 sequences, around two thirds of them detected only once. Around a quarter of the sample lies in the top ten.

The approximately 40 donors, aged roughly 6 to 95 years, were systemically healthy Caucasian individuals from Russia. Approximately 10 milliliters of peripheral blood were collected from each donor into EDTA-treated Vacutainer tubes. Ficoll-Paque density-gradient centrifugation was used to isolate PBMCs, with at least 6 million per sample. Trizol reagent was used to extract total RNA from PBMCs, with at least 6 micrograms per sample. Naive CD45RAhigh/CD27high T cell percentages were measured by flow cytometry on a PBMC aliquot from every donor. This clonotype was counted only a few times. Its specific antigen is unknown. There are no base qualities to consult, and no much larger clone falls within one base.

Sample: blood. The source of this sequence is a man aged 25 to 40 in good health. The sequence links TRBV7-2 to TRBJ2-1, with no confident D gene call. The CDR3 is CASSVYQVPEQFF. DNA sequence: TGTGCCAGCAGCGTCTACCAGGTTCCTGAGCAGTTCTTC.